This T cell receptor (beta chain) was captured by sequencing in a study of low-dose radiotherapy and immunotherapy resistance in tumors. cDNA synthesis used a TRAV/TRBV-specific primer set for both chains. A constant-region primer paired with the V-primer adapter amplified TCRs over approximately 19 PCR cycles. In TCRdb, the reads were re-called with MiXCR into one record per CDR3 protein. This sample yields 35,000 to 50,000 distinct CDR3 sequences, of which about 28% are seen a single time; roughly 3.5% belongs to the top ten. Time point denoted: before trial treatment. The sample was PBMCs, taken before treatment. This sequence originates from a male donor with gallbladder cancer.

The CDR3, as DNA: TGTGCCAGCTTCTCAGCGGTATACGGGGAGCTGTTTTTT. Its protein product is CASFSAVYGELFF. V is TRBV5-3 and J is TRBJ2-2; TRBD2 is a possible D gene (5 bases). TRBV5-3 carries the ORF label, with uncertain function. CDR3 length: 13 amino acids. V was shortened by 8 bases and J by 7 bases, with 15 bases between the two germline ends.